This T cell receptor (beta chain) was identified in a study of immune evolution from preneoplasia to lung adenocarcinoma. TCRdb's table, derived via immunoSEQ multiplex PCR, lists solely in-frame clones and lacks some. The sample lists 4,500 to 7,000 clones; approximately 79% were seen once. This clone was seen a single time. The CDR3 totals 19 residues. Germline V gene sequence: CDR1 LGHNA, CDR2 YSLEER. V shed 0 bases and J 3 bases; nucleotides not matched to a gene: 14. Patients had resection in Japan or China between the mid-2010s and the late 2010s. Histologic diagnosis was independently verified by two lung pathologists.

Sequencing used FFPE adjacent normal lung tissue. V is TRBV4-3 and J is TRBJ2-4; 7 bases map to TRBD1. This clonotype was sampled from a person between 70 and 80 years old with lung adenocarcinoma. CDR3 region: CASSQDGDSRAVVKNIQYF. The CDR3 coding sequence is TGCGCCAGCAGCCAAGATGGGGACAGCCGTGCGGTCGTCAAAAACATTCAGTACTTC.